This TCR beta chain was identified in a study of Ad26.COV2.S vaccination and SARS-CoV-2 variants. About the research overall: Donor was assigned to the Ad26.COV2.S arm of trial COV1001.

Study findings and constraints: CD8+ and CD4+ T cells specific for spike reportedly responded with substantial breadth after vaccination. Measurements of TCR breadth and depth may have given underestimates of the total T cell responses.

Clones were sequenced by immunoSEQ multiplex PCR, and TCRdb holds only the in-frame ones, with some missing. The sample records around 500,000 clones, 80% to 90% being singletons. The CDR3 extends over 12 amino acids. Looked up from germline, CDR1 is SGHVS and CDR2 is FNYEAQ. Trimming cost V 5 bases and J 5 bases; bases outside gene matches: 0. Treatment indicated: 15 to 20 received Ad26.COV2.S at low or high dose, single or two shots; about 5 received placebo; per-sample allocation not given. At day 63 after the first vaccine or placebo injection, samples were drawn. An adult donor aged 18-55 years was enrolled in Boston. Of note for this clone: Its cognate antigen is unknown.

The receptor's source is a person between 18 and 60 years old who received the Ad26.COV2.S COVID-19 vaccine or a placebo. V and J are TRBV7-6 and TRBJ2-5, with TRBD2 matching 9 bases. The material was peripheral blood, obtained in a trial of Ad26.COV2.S vaccine versus placebo. The CDR3 DNA follows: TGTGCCAGCAGCGCGGGAGGGGAGACCCAGTACTTC. Translating gives CASSAGGETQYF.